These 20 T cell receptor beta chains were all obtained from the same sample, sequenced in a study of T cells in Graves' hyperthyroidism and ophthalmopathy. Regions amplified from RNA transcripts were the TCR beta CDR3 regions. In the first-round RT-PCR of the TCR CDR3, the HTBI primer set was used. One entry per CDR3 protein, called by TCRdb with MiXCR from the multiplex PCR reads. The sample yields about 690,000 distinct CDR3 sequences, approximately 15% seen once. The sample comprised blood. The receptors come from a man aged 45 to 65 with Graves' hyperthyroidism.

The chain employs TRBV7-2 and TRBJ2-7, with D possibly TRBD2 on 6 matching bases. From germline, CDR1 is SGHTA and CDR2 FQGNSA. The V end lost 6 bases, the J end lost 5 bases, and 14 bases lay between the germline ends. The CDR3 is made up of 13 amino acids. CDR3 coding DNA: TGTGCCAGCAGAGCCTTGGGAGGAGACGAGCAGTACTTC. Protein: CASRALGGDEQYF. Drawing the rest from reference TRBV7-2 and TRBJ2-7, the complete variable domain is GAGVSQSPSNKVTEKGKDVELRCDPISGHTALYWYRQSLGQGLEFLIYFQGNSAPDKSGLPSDRFSAERTGGSVSTLTIQRTQQEDSAVYLCASRALGGDEQYFGPGTRLTVT.

The J gene is TRBJ2-3, the V gene TRBV7-9; 7 nucleotides align to TRBD2. J lost 1 base, V lost 4 bases, and 5 bases had no gene match. CDR3 length: 15 amino acids. CDR1 is SEHNR and CDR2 is FQNEAQ in the germline V gene (reference sequence). The CDR3 sequence is CASSWWGGRTDTQYF. In nucleotides, the CDR3 is TGTGCCAGCAGCTGGTGGGGGGGACGCACAGATACGCAGTATTTT.

This clonotype was counted once. The junction differs from germline at one of its ends, possibly a read error. J is TRBJ2-2 and V is TRBV27; 7 bases fit TRBD1. The CDR3 has 18 amino acids. The V gene's germline CDR1 is MNHEY and CDR2 SMNVEV (reference sequence). The CDR3 sequence is CATSDIGTAFANTGELFF. Here the CDR3 DNA reads TGTGCCACCAGTGACATAGGGACAGCCTTCGCGAACACCGGGGAGCTGTTTTTT.

V usage is TRBV29-1 and J usage is TRBJ2-7; TRBD2 agrees at 7 bases. The CDR3 covers 13 residues. Germline CDR1 reads SQVTM; CDR2 reads ANQGSEA. Trimming cost V 3 bases and J 5 bases; bases outside gene matches: 7. CDR3 sequence: CSVEGGPIHEQYF. CDR3 DNA: TGCAGCGTTGAGGGAGGGCCTATCCACGAGCAGTACTTC.

This clonotype appeared a few times. The chain is built from TRBV10-3 and TRBJ2-6; no clear D gene. CDR3 length: 15 amino acids. The V end lost 5 bases, the J end lost 2 bases, and 10 bases lay between the germline ends. In germline, CDR1 is ENHRY, CDR2 SYGVKD. DNA of the CDR3: TGTGCCATCAGTTCCAGGCTAGCTGGGGCCAACGTCCTGACTTTC. Encoded protein: CAISSRLAGANVLTF.

This clonotype was picked up many times. This chain uses TRBV11-2 with TRBJ2-7; no reliable D call. Germline V gives CDR1 SGHAT, CDR2 FQNNGV. The germline V and J ends were trimmed by 2 bases and 3 bases, with 5 bases remaining between them. This CDR3 region has 12 residues. In DNA form, the CDR3 reads TGTGCCAGCAGCTTATCAGACTACGAGCAGTACTTC. Protein sequence: CASSLSDYEQYF.

This clonotype has a count of ten or more. The V call is TRBV11-2, the J call TRBJ2-5; D is uncertain. V lost 1 base to trimming and J lost 4 bases, with 4 bases between them. Germline V gene data show CDR1 as SGHAT and CDR2 as FQNNGV. The CDR3 runs 12 residues. The chain's CDR3 is CASSLGVETQYF. The CDR3 DNA sequence: TGTGCCAGCAGCTTAGGGGTAGAGACCCAGTACTTC. The whole variable domain, filled in from reference TRBV11-2 and TRBJ2-5, reads EAGVAQSPRYKIIEKRQSVAFWCNPISGHATLYWYQQILGQGPKLLIQFQNNGVVDDSQLPKDRFSAERLKGVDSTLKIQPAKLEDSAVYLCASSLGVETQYFGPGTRLLVL.

This clonotype was seen at least ten times. The germline gene is not matched at one end of the junction; a read error may be the cause. The chain recombines TRBV11-2 with TRBJ1-1; tentatively, D is TRBD1 (6 bases). The CDR3 runs to 13 residues. Germline loops: CDR1 SGHAT, CDR2 FQNNGV. The CDR3 loop reads CANSFRGGTEAFF. CDR3 DNA sequence: TGTGCCAACAGCTTCAGGGGCGGCACTGAAGCTTTCTTT.

The chain carries TRBV4-1 and TRBJ1-2; D gene ambiguous. Germline V CDR1 and CDR2: MGHRA, YSYEKL. The V gene lost 1 base and the J gene lost 5 bases, with 14 bases spanning the gap. The CDR3 consists of 15 residues. CDR3 nucleotide sequence: TGCGCCAGCAGCCAAGGGGGTAGAGTATCGTATGGCTACACCTTC. It codes for CASSQGGRVSYGYTF.

With regard to this clonotype: The conserved phenylalanine or tryptophan normally closing the CDR3 is absent here, so this likely arose from a read error. The CDR3 loop is CAGKFLNYEQYL. DNA for the CDR3: TGTGCCGGCAAGTTCCTGAACTACGAGCAGTACCTC. The V call is TRBV2, the J call TRBJ2-7; D unclear. The CDR3 extends over 12 amino acids. CDR1 and CDR2 (germline): SNHLY, FYNNEI. V was shortened by 11 bases and J by 3 bases, with 14 bases between the two germline ends.

This chain links TRBV10-1 with TRBJ2-7, with 8 bases fitting TRBD1. This CDR3 has 15 residues. Germline V gives CDR1 WNHNN, CDR2 SYGVQD (reference sequence). With 0 bases clipped from V and 3 bases from J, the junction kept 4 bases outside the gene matches. This chain's CDR3 is CASSESQGAIYEQYF. CDR3 nucleotide sequence: TGCGCCAGCAGTGAGTCCCAGGGGGCCATCTACGAGCAGTACTTC.

This clonotype was seen more than once but under ten times. The chain employs TRBV9 and TRBJ1-6; weak D call: TRBD1 (5 bases). This CDR3 comprises 14 residues. The germline V gene has CDR1 SGDLS and CDR2 YYNGEE. V gave up 0 bases and J gave up 7 bases, with 8 bases separating them. CDR3 DNA sequence: TGTGCCAGCAGCGTAGATGGGGCCAATTCACCCCTCCACTTT. This translates into CASSVDGANSPLHF.

This clonotype was recorded many times. The chain is built from TRBV7-6 and TRBJ2-2; D is possibly TRBD2 (6 bases). Germline V gives CDR1 SGHVS, CDR2 FNYEAQ. The CDR3 sequence is 11 residues long. V shed 8 bases and J shed 5 bases, with 6 bases lying between them. This chain's CDR3 is CASGGTGELFF. For the CDR3, the DNA is TGTGCCAGCGGGGGGACCGGGGAGCTGTTTTTT.

A note on this clonotype: A much larger clone lies one base from this, so it may be a read error. The chain links TRBV12-3 or TRBV12-4 to TRBJ1-1; D uncertain. V lost 6 bases, J lost 5 bases, and 13 bases lay in between. CDR3 length equals 13 residues. The CDR3 DNA is TGTGCCAGCAGATACCTCGAAGGGACTGAAGCTTTCTTT. Encoded protein: CASRYLEGTEAFF.

This clonotype was counted at least ten times. The chain joins TRBV19 to TRBJ2-2; D call uncertain. CDR3 length equals 16 residues. Trimming pared 2 bases from V and 0 bases from J, leaving 10 bases between. Germline CDR1 reads LNHDA; CDR2 reads SQIVND (reference sequence). The CDR3: CASSIYGSANTGELFF. The CDR3 coding sequence is TGTGCCAGTAGTATATACGGCAGCGCGAACACCGGGGAGCTGTTTTTT.

This clonotype has a count of ten or more. The V and J genes are TRBV27 and TRBJ2-7, with D uncertain. CDR1 is MNHEY and CDR2 is SMNVEV in the germline V gene (reference sequence). The CDR3 consists of 17 residues. With 0 bases removed from V and 1 base from J, the gap between germline ends came to 16 bases. Here the CDR3 DNA reads TGTGCCAGCAGTTTATCGTTTCAGTACAGTTCATCCTACGAGCAGTACTTC. Amino acids: CASSLSFQYSSSYEQYF.

This clonotype was counted many times. The gene calls are TRBV6-1 and TRBJ1-2; no reliable D call. The CDR3 is made up of 13 amino acids. V lost 4 bases and J lost 2, with 8 bases in between. Germline V gene data show CDR1 as MNHNS and CDR2 as SASEGT. The CDR3 region has the DNA TGTGCCAGCAGTGCAACGCAGAACTATGGCTACACCTTC. This codes for CASSATQNYGYTF.

This clonotype was detected ten times or more. V gene TRBV28 combines with J gene TRBJ2-5; D is possibly TRBD2 (5 bases). This CDR3 region has 15 residues. The V gene's germline CDR1 is MDHEN and CDR2 SYDVKM. V was trimmed by 2 bases and J by 5 bases, leaving 15 bases between them. CDR3 DNA sequence: TGTGCCAGCAGTTTAGGGGTCGGGGAATTGGAGACCCAGTACTTC. Amino acids: CASSLGVGELETQYF.

This clonotype showed up many times. The chain joins TRBV28 to TRBJ2-7, with D possibly called TRBD1 or TRBD2 (5 bases each). The CDR3 has 14 amino acids. Trimming stripped 5 bases from V and 7 bases from J, with 18 bases between. Per the germline V gene, CDR1 is MDHEN and CDR2 is SYDVKM. The CDR3 sequence: CASSQDNYWGEQYF. CDR3 coding DNA: TGTGCCAGCAGTCAGGACAATTATTGGGGGGAGCAGTACTTC. The complete variable domain, with remaining parts taken from reference TRBV28 and TRBJ2-7, reads DVKVTQSSRYLVKRTGEKVFLECVQDMDHENMFWYRQDPGLGLRLIYFSYDVKMKEKGDIPEGYSVSREKKERFSLILESASTNQTSMYLCASSQDNYWGEQYFGPGTRLTVT.

In its sample, this clonotype was seen once. This rearrangement joins TRBV5-1 to TRBJ2-1; 8 bases are shared with TRBD2. V shed 3 bases and J 7 bases; nucleotides not matched to a gene: 21. Germline CDR1 is SGHRS and CDR2 is YFSETQ. The length of the CDR3 is 19 residues. CDR3 in DNA: TGCGCCAGCAGCTATAGCCCTATCGGGAGGGCCGAAGGTGGTAATGAGCAGTTCTTC. Its translation: CASSYSPIGRAEGGNEQFF.